The clone carrying this TCR beta chain showed up just a few times. Antigen specificity is unknown. This specimen comes from a study of blood T cells in healthy people across ages. Findings of the study overall: Comparison with aged donors showed that long-lived donors had more naive CD4+ cells and higher diversity. Unknown CMV status may confound age-related changes in expanded clones. The fall in TCR beta diversity per million T cells was roughly linear with age.

Together with a sample-barcoded 5' primer, a J-beta primer mix was included in a second PCR lasting roughly 6 to 12 cycles. TCRdb reprocessed the 5' RACE reads via MiXCR and lists one record per CDR3 protein. The sample holds 1.5 million to 2 million distinct CDR3 sequences, 34% seen once. Per the germline V gene, CDR1 is ENHRY and CDR2 is SYGVKD. V was clipped by 0 bases and J by 7 bases, with 18 bases between them. This CDR3 is 16 amino acids long. The TCR was taken from a woman in her twenties or thirties in good health. The chain links TRBV10-3 to TRBJ2-5; the D gene could be TRBD1 or TRBD2 (5 bases each). Source material: blood. The CDR3 region is CAISESRGQEKGTQYF. In DNA form, the CDR3 reads TGTGCCATCAGTGAGTCGAGGGGCCAAGAAAAGGGGACCCAGTACTTC.